This is a list of T cell receptor beta chains from one sample in a study of T cell responses to AZD1222 COVID-19 vaccine. Generated by immunoSEQ multiplex PCR, the TCRdb table keeps only in-frame clones and is missing some. The sample carries 130,000 to 150,000 clones, approximately 91% recorded once. Here the sequenced sample was peripheral blood, taken 28 days after the second AZD1222 dose. The receptors were sampled from an adult who received the AZD1222 COVID-19 vaccine. Both conserved end residues are part of each CDR3. The order of the fields is V gene, D gene, J gene, CDR3 length, CDR3 DNA, CDR3 protein. The D gene is left open where the match is weak.

TRBV11-2	NA	TRBJ2-1	15	TGTGCCAGCAGCTTAGTAAGGGGGGGGCGAAATGAGCAGTTCTTC	CASSLVRGGRNEQFF
TRBV7-2	NA	TRBJ2-3	16	TGTGCCAGCAGCTTAGTAGGGGGCGGGGAGGCAGATACGCAGTATTTT	CASSLVGGGEADTQYF
TRBV15	NA	TRBJ2-1	11	TGTGCCACCAGCAGAGATGGGAGCACATTCTTC	CATSRDGSTFF
TRBV2	TRBD2	TRBJ2-1	15	TGTGCCAGCAGAGCCGGGACTAGCGGGGGTAATGAGCAGTTCTTC	CASRAGTSGGNEQFF
TRBV2	TRBD1	TRBJ1-1	14	TGTGCCAGCACCGGGACAGAGATGAACACTGAAGCTTTCTTT	CASTGTEMNTEAFF
TRBV7-3	NA	TRBJ2-3	14	TGTGCCAGCAGCTCTGGGGCTATCGGGGGTACGCAGTATTTT	CASSSGAIGGTQYF
TRBV4-1	NA	TRBJ2-5	13	TGCGCCAGCAGCAGGGACAAGCGGGGGACCCAGTACTTC	CASSRDKRGTQYF
TRBV12-3/TRBV12-4	NA	TRBJ1-1	12	TGTGCCAGTAAACAGGGGAACACTGAAGCTTTCTTT	CASKQGNTEAFF
TRBV6-5	NA	TRBJ1-4	16	TGTGCCAGCAGTTACTCCGGGGGCAGGTCTAATGAAAAACTGTTTTTT	CASSYSGGRSNEKLFF
TRBV6-5	NA	TRBJ2-1	15	TGTGCCAGCAGTACACAGGGGGGGACCTACAATGAGCAGTTCTTC	CASSTQGGTYNEQFF